The rows below give T cell receptor beta chains drawn from one sample of a study of blood T cell repertoires in COVID-19. The method was immunoSEQ multiplex PCR; TCRdb's version includes in-frame clones alone and lacks a portion of them. This sample has 110,000 to 150,000 clones, with 80% to 90% found just once. Sequenced material: PBMCs or T cells enriched from blood (not recorded which). Receptors were obtained from a man aged 45-65 years who had recovered from COVID-19. Both conserved end residues are part of each CDR3. D genes are given only for firm matches. Clone sizes are given selectively: once, few, many, or a class where the clone is expanded.

j_call v_call clone_size d_call cdr3_nt cdr3_aa
TRBJ2-7 TRBV28 NA TRBD1 TGTGCCAGCAGCGGTGGGGACAGATGGATCGAGCAGTACTTC CASSGGDRWIEQYF
TRBJ2-7 TRBV5-1 NA NA TGCGCCAGCAGCCCATCAGGGAATATCTACGAGCAGTACTTC CASSPSGNIYEQYF
TRBJ2-3 TRBV20-1 NA NA TGCAGTGCTACTAGAACAGATACGCAGTATTTT CSATRTDTQYF
TRBJ2-4 TRBV5-4 NA NA TGTGCCAGCAGCCGTACAGGGATAGCCAAAAACATTCAGTACTTC CASSRTGIAKNIQYF
TRBJ1-4 TRBV7-2 few NA TGTGCCAGCAGCCACTCAACAGGGTTCAATGAAAAACTGTTTTTT CASSHSTGFNEKLFF
TRBJ1-1 TRBV28 NA NA TGTGCCAGCGGGGAGGGAAACACTGAAGCTTTCTTT CASGEGNTEAFF
TRBJ2-1 TRBV7-9 NA TRBD2 TGTGCCATCCCAGGGCTAGCGGGGGTCCATGAGCAGTTCTTC CAIPGLAGVHEQFF
TRBJ1-6 TRBV12-3/TRBV12-4 NA NA TGTGCCAGCAGGCAAAATGGAGGGGCACCCCTCCACTTT CASRQNGGAPLHF
TRBJ1-5 TRBV19 NA NA TGTGCCAGTAGTATTATCGGGGGGGGTGGCAATCAGCCCCAGCATTTT CASSIIGGGGNQPQHF
TRBJ1-2 TRBV19 few NA TGTGCCAGTAGCCGAGGGTTGCACTATGGCTACACCTTC CASSRGLHYGYTF
TRBJ1-6 TRBV7-2 NA TRBD1 TGTGCCAGCAGCCCACGCCCCGGGACAGGGCATTCACCCCTCCACTTT CASSPRPGTGHSPLHF
TRBJ2-1 TRBV2 few NA TGTGCCAGCAGTGAAGCCGGCCTAGCGACGGGGAATGAGCAGTTCTTC CASSEAGLATGNEQFF
TRBJ2-5 TRBV18 NA TRBD1 TGTGCCAGCTCACCTACGGGACAGGGCGAGACCCAGTACTTC CASSPTGQGETQYF
TRBJ1-3 TRBV20-1 NA NA TGCAGTGCTAGTTACGGTAGCTCTGGAAACACCATATATTTT CSASYGSSGNTIYF
TRBJ2-7 TRBV5-4 NA TRBD2 TGTGCCAGCAGCTCCCGGACTAGCGGGGCTAGGAGCTCCTACGAGCAGTACTTC CASSSRTSGARSSYEQYF
TRBJ2-5 TRBV6-5 NA TRBD2 TGTGCCAGCAGTTACGCGGGAGTGGTGGAGACCCAGTACTTC CASSYAGVVETQYF
TRBJ2-1 TRBV7-2 NA TRBD1 TGTGCCAGCAGCAAAGCTGGGACAGGAATATACAATGAGCAGTTCTTC CASSKAGTGIYNEQFF
TRBJ2-5 TRBV19 NA NA TGTGCCAGTAGTAGCGGGACTCCAGAGACCCAGTACTTC CASSSGTPETQYF
TRBJ1-3 TRBV5-4 NA NA TGTGCCAGCAGCTTGGCCCAGGGAACATTTTCTGGAAACACCATATATTTT CASSLAQGTFSGNTIYF
TRBJ1-5 TRBV19 NA TRBD1 TGTGCCAGTAGTCGACAGGGTGGGGGGCAGCCCCAGCATTTT CASSRQGGGQPQHF
TRBJ2-1 TRBV7-2 NA NA TGTGCCAGCAGCTACCGCTCGGGGGAAGAGCAGTTCTTC CASSYRSGEEQFF
TRBJ2-1 TRBV6-1 once NA TGTGCCAGCAGTGAAGACAGGGACCCTATCTACAATGAGCAGTTCTTC CASSEDRDPIYNEQFF
TRBJ1-6 TRBV5-1 NA TRBD1 TGCGCCAGCAGCTTCACCGGACAGGGGAGCTCCTATAATTCACCCCTCCACTTT CASSFTGQGSSYNSPLHF
TRBJ1-3 TRBV7-2 NA TRBD1 TGTGCCAGCAGCTTGAGGGCGACAGGGTACTCTGGAAACACCATATATTTT CASSLRATGYSGNTIYF
TRBJ1-2 TRBV12-5 NA TRBD1 TGTGCTAGTGGTTCCGACAGGGTAAGAAATGGCTACACCTTC CASGSDRVRNGYTF
TRBJ1-2 TRBV3-1/TRBV3-2 NA TRBD1 TGTGCCAGCAGCCAAGTGGGACAGGGGGCTTGGGGCTACACCTTC CASSQVGQGAWGYTF